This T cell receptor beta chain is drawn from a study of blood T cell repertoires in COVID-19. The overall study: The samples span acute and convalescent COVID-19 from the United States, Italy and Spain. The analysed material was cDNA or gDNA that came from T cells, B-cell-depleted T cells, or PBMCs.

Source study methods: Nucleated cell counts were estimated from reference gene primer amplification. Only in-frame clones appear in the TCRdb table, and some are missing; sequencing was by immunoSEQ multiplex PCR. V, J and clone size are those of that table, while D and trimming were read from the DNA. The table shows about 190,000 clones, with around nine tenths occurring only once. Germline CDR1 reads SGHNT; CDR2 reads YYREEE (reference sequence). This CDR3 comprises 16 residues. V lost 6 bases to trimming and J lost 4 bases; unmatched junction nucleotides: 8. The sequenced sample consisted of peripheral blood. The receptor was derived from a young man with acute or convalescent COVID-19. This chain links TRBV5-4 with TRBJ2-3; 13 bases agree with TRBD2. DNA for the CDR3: TGTGCCAGCAACTCCGGACTAGCGGGGGCCTCAGATACGCAGTATTTT. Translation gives CASNSGLAGASDTQYF.